Presented here are 24 T cell receptor beta chains from one specimen sequenced in a study of identical twins. A single record per CDR3 protein comes from TCRdb applying MiXCR to the 5' RACE reads. The sample includes a few hundred thousand distinct CDR3 sequences, approximately 10% of them seen just once. The material sequenced was memory T cells sorted from blood. Source of these receptors: a man aged 45-65 years in good health.

This clonotype was seen repeatedly, ten times or more. The chain uses TRBV27 and TRBJ1-5; no firm D call. V lost 7 bases and J lost 1, with 14 bases in between. CDR3 size: 15 residues. CDR1 is MNHEY, CDR2 SMNVEV, per germline (reference sequence). CDR3: CASKLWSSSNQPQHF. CDR3 sequence (DNA): TGTGCCAGCAAATTATGGTCATCGAGCAATCAGCCCCAGCATTTT.

The chain carries TRBV5-5 and TRBJ1-5; D gene ambiguous. V was shortened by 0 bases and J by 2 bases, with 12 bases between the two germline ends. Germline CDR1 SGHKS, CDR2 YYEKEE (reference sequence). The CDR3 runs 16 residues. The DNA of the CDR3 is TGTGCCAGCAGCTTGGAAAGGAATTTGGGCAATCAGCCCCAGCATTTT. This translates into CASSLERNLGNQPQHF.

The chain has TRBV18 and TRBJ2-7; TRBD2 might be the D (6 bases). The ends were cut back, 5 bases at V and 3 bases at J, with 17 bases in the middle. This CDR3 contains 15 residues. Germline assignment: CDR1 KGHSH and CDR2 LQKENI. In DNA form, the CDR3 reads TGTGCCAGCTCAGGAGGGGACCGTCCTTACTACGAGCAGTACTTC. Protein: CASSGGDRPYYEQYF.

V and J are TRBV11-2 and TRBJ1-1, with TRBD1 matching over 9 bases. The CDR3 totals 15 residues. Trimming cost V 5 bases and J 11 bases; bases outside gene matches: 15. Per the germline V gene, CDR1 is SGHAT and CDR2 is FQNNGV. As DNA, the CDR3 is TGTGCCAGCAGCAACGATGGGACAGGGTGGGAGAAGGCTTTCTTT. It yields the protein CASSNDGTGWEKAFF.

Only a few counts were recorded for this clonotype. The rearrangement uses TRBV12-3 or TRBV12-4 and TRBJ2-7; D call uncertain. Trimming removed 5 bases from V and 2 bases from J, with 7 bases in between. The CDR3 spans 12 residues. CDR3: CASSGPAYEQYF. The CDR3 nucleotides are TGTGCCAGCAGTGGACCAGCCTACGAGCAGTACTTC.

A few counts support this clonotype. The chain is built from TRBV5-1 and TRBJ2-5; D might be TRBD2 (6 bases). This CDR3 has 13 residues. V lost 4 bases and J 5 bases, leaving 12 bases between the germline ends. Germline V gives CDR1 SGHRS, CDR2 YFSETQ. CDR3 nucleotides: TGCGCCAGCAGCCTCCGGGAGCCGGAGACCCAGTACTTC. The encoded protein is CASSLREPETQYF.

This clonotype was observed a few times. The chain couples TRBV29-1 to TRBJ1-4, with 7 bases matching TRBD1. This CDR3 is 14 amino acids long. Germline CDR1 is SQVTM and CDR2 is ANQGSEA. The V gene end was trimmed by 7 bases and the J gene end by 7 bases; junction bases not matched to a gene: 12. The DNA of the CDR3 is TGCAGCGCCCTAGACAGGGTGCGCGGTGAAAAACTGTTTTTT. Translation gives CSALDRVRGEKLFF.

V and J are TRBV11-2 and TRBJ2-2, with 9 bases identical to TRBD2. The CDR3 length is 18 residues. After removal of 5 bases from V and 7 bases from J, the junction contained 17 bases not matched to a gene. Germline V lookup: CDR1 SGHAT, CDR2 FQNNGV. The CDR3: CASSPSGGAGGYSGELFF. CDR3 sequence (DNA): TGTGCCAGCAGCCCCTCAGGTGGGGCGGGGGGGTACAGCGGGGAGCTGTTTTTT.

This clonotype was seen more than once but under ten times. The rearrangement links TRBV12-3 or TRBV12-4 to TRBJ2-5; TRBD2 is a possible D gene (6 bases). The V end was cut by 3 bases, the J end by 3 bases, with 14 bases between. The CDR3 spans 15 residues. As DNA, the CDR3 is TGTGCCAGCAGTTTCTACCTTGGGACTGAAGAGACCCAGTACTTC. It codes for CASSFYLGTEETQYF.

This chain links TRBV28 with TRBJ1-1; D perhaps matches TRBD1 (6 bases). With 7 bases removed from V and 6 bases from J, the gap between germline ends came to 21 bases. The CDR3 is 15 amino acids. Germline values: CDR1 MDHEN, CDR2 SYDVKM. The CDR3 here is CASTRSGGGGAEAFF. The CDR3 DNA reads TGTGCCAGCACCCGTTCGGGAGGGGGAGGGGCTGAAGCTTTCTTT. The full variable domain, rest sourced from reference TRBV28 and TRBJ1-1, is DVKVTQSSRYLVKRTGEKVFLECVQDMDHENMFWYRQDPGLGLRLIYFSYDVKMKEKGDIPEGYSVSREKKERFSLILESASTNQTSMYLCASTRSGGGGAEAFFGQGTRLTVV.

Many counts were recorded for this clonotype. For the CDR3, the DNA is TGTGCCATCAGGAGGGACAGCTACTCCTACGAGCAGTACTTC. It is translated as CAIRRDSYSYEQYF. The genes are TRBV10-3 and TRBJ2-7; TRBD1 agrees at 7 bases. The J segment lost 0 bases and the V segment lost 6 bases, leaving 5 bases of the junction unmatched. This CDR3 is 14 amino acids long. Germline V gene data show CDR1 as ENHRY and CDR2 as SYGVKD.

The sample holds a few counts of this clonotype. The CDR3 DNA follows: TGTGCCAGCAGCACTAGCGGTTACAATGAGCAGTTCTTC. It translates to CASSTSGYNEQFF. This chain uses TRBV7-2 with TRBJ2-1; 8 bases map to TRBD2. This CDR3 comprises 13 residues. Germline trimming cut 5 bases from V and 4 bases from J; bases unmatched to any gene: 1. Germline CDR1 and CDR2: SGHTA and FQGNSA.

This clonotype has a count of ten or more. The V and J genes are TRBV15 and TRBJ2-7; D unresolved. V dropped 5 bases and J dropped 0 bases, with 11 bases sitting between them. The germline V gene encodes CDR1 LNHNV and CDR2 YYDKDF (reference sequence). The CDR3 totals 14 residues. The CDR3 is CATSLLKSSYEQYF. In nucleotides, the CDR3 is TGTGCCACCAGCCTCTTAAAGAGCTCCTACGAGCAGTACTTC.

The chain carries TRBV7-8 and TRBJ2-2; D not certain. CDR3 length: 14 amino acids. CDR1 SGHVS and CDR2 FQNEAQ come from the germline V gene. Trimming left V 5 bases short and J 3 bases short, with 10 bases between. For the CDR3, the DNA is TGTGCCAGCAGCGACCTGGCTTACACCGGGGAGCTGTTTTTT. This encodes CASSDLAYTGELFF.

CDR3 residues: CASSAGGTGDTDTQYF. The CDR3 bases are TGTGCCAGCTCAGCCGGGGGGACTGGGGACACAGATACGCAGTATTTT. The V gene is TRBV18, the J gene TRBJ2-3, with 7 bases lining up with TRBD2. V lost 5 bases and J lost 2; bases outside the gene matches: 10. This CDR3 is built from 16 residues. Germline loops: CDR1 KGHSH, CDR2 LQKENI.

This clonotype was observed a few times. The chain carries TRBV7-9 and TRBJ2-2; maybe TRBD1 (6 bases). The germline V gene encodes CDR1 SEHNR and CDR2 FQNEAQ (reference sequence). This CDR3 has 15 residues. With 0 bases removed from V and 5 bases from J, the gap between germline ends came to 10 bases. The CDR3 reads CASSLAGATTGELFF. The CDR3 DNA follows: TGTGCCAGCAGCTTAGCGGGGGCAACGACCGGGGAGCTGTTTTTT.

This sequence joins TRBV12-3 or TRBV12-4 and TRBJ2-3, with no clear D. With 7 bases removed from V and 3 bases from J, the gap between germline ends came to 8 bases. The CDR3 extends over 12 amino acids. In DNA form, the CDR3 reads TGTGCCAGCACCGAGACAACAGATACGCAGTATTTT. The encoded protein is CASTETTDTQYF.

V usage is TRBV13 and J usage is TRBJ2-1; D may be TRBD1 or TRBD2 (5 bases each). There are 14 residues in the CDR3. V dropped 8 bases and J dropped 4 bases, with 15 bases sitting between them. Looked up from germline, CDR1 is PRHDT and CDR2 is FYEKMQ (reference sequence). CDR3 bases: TGTGCCAGCGGCGCAAGAGGGGCGTACAATGAGCAGTTCTTC. Translating gives CASGARGAYNEQFF.

This clonotype was seen more than once but under ten times. V and J are TRBV7-2 and TRBJ2-5; TRBD1 matches 8 bases. The junction had 1 base not matched to a gene; V was cut back by 4 bases and J by 0 bases. Germline V lookup: CDR1 SGHTA, CDR2 FQGNSA. The CDR3 is made up of 14 amino acids. CDR3 sequence reads: CASSWTGNQETQYF. CDR3 bases: TGTGCCAGCAGCTGGACAGGGAACCAAGAGACCCAGTACTTC.

This clonotype was counted a few times. The chain combines TRBV16 with TRBJ2-1, with 8 bases lining up with TRBD2. The germline CDR1 and CDR2 sequences are KGHSY and FQNENV. V dropped 3 bases and J dropped 4; count of bases not matched to a gene: 11. The CDR3 loop spans 17 amino acids. Here the CDR3 DNA reads TGTGCCAGCAGCCACCCCCGGGGCGGGGGGCGGTACAATGAGCAGTTCTTC. Protein: CASSHPRGGGRYNEQFF.

This clonotype occurred a few times. The CDR3 nucleotides are TGTGCCAGCAGCCGGACAGGGGATCTGGATCAGCCCCAGCATTTT. Its translation: CASSRTGDLDQPQHF. The chain is built from TRBV7-2 and TRBJ1-5; 9 bases are a match to TRBD1. The ends lost 5 bases at V and 5 bases at J; junction bases unmatched: 7. This CDR3 is built from 15 residues. CDR1 is SGHTA and CDR2 is FQGNSA in the germline V gene.

This clonotype was seen ten or more times. The V gene is TRBV3-1, the J gene TRBJ2-3; D uncertain. V shed 3 bases and J shed 3 bases, with 1 base lying between them. CDR1 is LGHDT and CDR2 is YNNKEL in the germline V gene (reference sequence). This CDR3 is 11 amino acids long. The CDR3 here is CASSQTDTQYF. CDR3 coding DNA: TGTGCCAGCAGCCAGACAGATACGCAGTATTTT.

This clonotype was observed at least ten times. The V call is TRBV5-1, the J call TRBJ2-5; possible D gene TRBD2, 6 bases. CDR1 is SGHRS, CDR2 YFSETQ, per germline. This CDR3 is 15 amino acids long. Trimming removed 0 bases at V and 4 bases at J, with 13 bases between. The CDR3 DNA reads TGCGCCAGCAGCTTGGGACGGGGAGGTGGAGAGACCCAGTACTTC. Translation gives CASSLGRGGGETQYF.

This clonotype was seen ten or more times. The V and J genes are TRBV7-2 and TRBJ2-1, with D tentatively TRBD2 (5 bases). Trimming took 7 bases from V and 4 from J, leaving 14 bases between them. This CDR3 has 14 amino acids. Germline CDR1 is SGHTA and CDR2 is FQGNSA. The CDR3 nucleotides are TGTGCCAGCACCGGGGATGTTTCTTACAATGAGCAGTTCTTC. Amino acid sequence: CASTGDVSYNEQFF.